The rows below give T cell receptor beta chains drawn from one sample of a study of T cells in Graves' hyperthyroidism and ophthalmopathy. TCRdb passed the multiplex PCR reads through MiXCR, listing each CDR3 protein once. Among about 380,000 distinct CDR3 sequences, approximately 15% were seen once, and the ten largest hold around a fifth. Sequenced input: blood. Receptor source: a woman aged 25 to 39 with Graves' ophthalmopathy. CDR3s include the opening cysteine and the closing phenylalanine or tryptophan. The order of the fields is clone size, D gene, J gene, V gene, CDR3 protein, CDR3 DNA. The D gene is left open where the match is weak. The size entry is marked missing in some rows and otherwise reads once, few, many or a size class.

size: few; D: -; J: TRBJ1-6; V: TRBV7-2; CDR3: CASRTGTANSPLHF; DNA: TGTGCCAGCAGAACCGGGACCGCTAATTCACCCCTCCACTTT
size: many; D: -; J: TRBJ1-2; V: TRBV20-1; CDR3: CSASSGQSYGYTF; DNA: TGCAGTGCTAGCTCAGGACAATCCTATGGCTACACCTTC
size: few; D: -; J: TRBJ1-5; V: TRBV19; CDR3: CASSRWGVGNQPQHF; DNA: TGTGCCAGTAGTAGATGGGGGGTTGGAAATCAGCCCCAGCATTTT
size: many; D: -; J: TRBJ1-1; V: TRBV28; CDR3: CAVSGAGAFF; DNA: TGTGCCGTCAGCGGGGCCGGGGCTTTCTTT
size: many; D: -; J: TRBJ1-5; V: TRBV28; CDR3: CASSINQPQHF; DNA: TGTGCCAGCAGTATAAATCAGCCCCAGCATTTT
size: -; D: -; J: TRBJ2-7; V: TRBV9; CDR3: CASSSGGGSREQYF; DNA: TGTGCCAGCAGCTCCGGCGGAGGGTCGCGGGAGCAGTACTTC
size: many; D: -; J: TRBJ2-5; V: TRBV9; CDR3: CASSVTGGGETQYF; DNA: TGTGCCAGCAGCGTAACTGGCGGAGGGGAGACCCAGTACTTC
size: -; D: -; J: TRBJ1-5; V: TRBV12-3/TRBV12-4; CDR3: CASSLNDRESQHF; DNA: TGTGCCAGCAGTTTAAACGACCGGGAGTCCCAGCATTTT
size: -; D: -; J: TRBJ2-5; V: TRBV6-1; CDR3: CASSDSASEEETQYF; DNA: TGTGCCAGCAGCGACTCTGCTAGCGAGGAAGAGACCCAGTACTTC
size: many; D: -; J: TRBJ2-5; V: TRBV2; CDR3: CASSDRQRKTQYF; DNA: TGTGCCAGCAGTGATCGTCAAAGAAAGACCCAGTACTTC
size: many; D: -; J: TRBJ1-1; V: TRBV3-1; CDR3: CASSHPGTYTEAFF; DNA: TGTGCCAGCAGCCATCCAGGGACCTACACTGAAGCTTTCTTT
size: many; D: TRBD1; J: TRBJ1-1; V: TRBV28; CDR3: CASRSPGGMNTEAFF; DNA: TGTGCCAGCAGATCCCCAGGGGGAATGAACACTGAAGCTTTCTTT
size: many; D: -; J: TRBJ1-2; V: TRBV5-1; CDR3: CASSLVADYYGYTF; DNA: TGCGCCAGCAGCTTGGTTGCGGACTACTATGGCTACACCTTC
size: many; D: -; J: TRBJ2-3; V: TRBV18; CDR3: CASSPNSIGTDTQYF; DNA: TGTGCCAGCTCCCCAAATTCGATCGGGACAGATACGCAGTATTTT
size: -; D: TRBD2; J: TRBJ2-2; V: TRBV5-1; CDR3: CASSLGAGVFPGELFF; DNA: TGCGCCAGCAGCTTGGGCGCGGGGGTATTTCCCGGGGAGCTGTTTTTT
size: many; D: TRBD2; J: TRBJ2-3; V: TRBV18; CDR3: CASSLSPGGSTDAQYF; DNA: TGTGCCAGCTCCCTCAGTCCGGGAGGGTCCACAGATGCGCAGTATTTT
size: many; D: -; J: TRBJ2-5; V: TRBV7-9; CDR3: CASSGRGGGEQETQYF; DNA: TGTGCCAGCAGCGGAAGGGGGGGGGGAGAGCAAGAGACCCAGTACTTC
size: many; D: TRBD1; J: TRBJ1-5; V: TRBV6-1; CDR3: CASRTGGSLQPQHF; DNA: TGTGCCAGCAGAACAGGGGGATCTCTGCAGCCCCAGCATTTT
size: many; D: -; J: TRBJ1-6; V: TRBV30; CDR3: CAWSVRPTPGSPLHF; DNA: TGTGCCTGGAGTGTACGGCCCACGCCCGGTTCACCCCTCCACTTT
size: few; D: -; J: TRBJ1-3; V: TRBV4-2; CDR3: CASSQDGMGAGAGNTIYF; DNA: TGTGCCAGCAGCCAAGATGGGATGGGGGCAGGGGCAGGAAACACCATATATTTT
size: few; D: TRBD1; J: TRBJ1-2; V: TRBV25-1; CDR3: CASRKQGYYGYTF; DNA: TGTGCCAGCCGAAAACAGGGGTACTATGGCTACACCTTC
size: many; D: -; J: TRBJ2-1; V: TRBV10-3; CDR3: CAISAGQNYNEQFF; DNA: TGTGCCATCAGTGCGGGCCAAAACTACAATGAGCAGTTCTTC
size: many; D: TRBD2; J: TRBJ2-5; V: TRBV3-1; CDR3: CASSPTSRETQYF; DNA: TGTGCCAGCAGCCCGACTAGCCGGGAGACCCAGTACTTC
size: few; D: TRBD1; J: TRBJ1-1; V: TRBV6-4; CDR3: CASSDSKGASKAFF; DNA: TGTGCCAGCAGTGACTCGAAGGGGGCGAGTAAAGCTTTCTTT
size: many; D: -; J: TRBJ1-2; V: TRBV18; CDR3: CASSPRRSNYGYTF; DNA: TGTGCCAGCTCACCACGTCGGAGCAACTATGGCTACACCTTC
size: many; D: -; J: TRBJ2-5; V: TRBV2; CDR3: CASSEAGTPSGTQYF; DNA: TGTGCCAGCAGTGAAGCGGGGACCCCCAGCGGGACCCAGTACTTC
size: few; D: -; J: TRBJ1-6; V: TRBV30; CDR3: CAWSVGKRRSRSPLHF; DNA: TGTGCCTGGAGTGTTGGTAAACGGCGTTCACGCTCACCCCTCCACTTT
size: -; D: -; J: TRBJ2-1; V: TRBV9; CDR3: CASTITAEYDEQFF; DNA: TGTGCCAGCACCATAACGGCAGAGTACGATGAGCAGTTCTTC
size: few; D: -; J: TRBJ1-3; V: TRBV6-6; CDR3: CASSYSHSPGGNTIYF; DNA: TGTGCCAGCAGTTACTCACACTCCCCAGGAGGAAACACCATATATTTT
size: many; D: -; J: TRBJ1-4; V: TRBV28; CDR3: CASSFDYEKLFF; DNA: TGTGCCAGCAGTTTTGATTATGAAAAACTGTTTTTT
size: many; D: -; J: TRBJ1-1; V: TRBV6-1; CDR3: CASSTPQGREAFF; DNA: TGTGCCAGCAGTACCCCCCAGGGAAGAGAAGCTTTCTTT
size: many; D: TRBD1; J: TRBJ2-7; V: TRBV7-9; CDR3: CASSSPGQSPYEQYF; DNA: TGTGCCAGCAGCTCCCCGGGACAGTCCCCCTACGAGCAGTACTTC
size: many; D: TRBD1; J: TRBJ1-1; V: TRBV11-3; CDR3: CASSLDRVGQGPEAFF; DNA: TGTGCCAGCAGCTTAGATAGGGTTGGACAGGGGCCTGAAGCTTTCTTT
size: many; D: TRBD1; J: TRBJ2-5; V: TRBV6-1; CDR3: CASSGWTGGVETQYF; DNA: TGTGCCAGCAGTGGATGGACAGGGGGCGTAGAGACCCAGTACTTC
size: few; D: TRBD1; J: TRBJ1-1; V: TRBV9; CDR3: CASSVGVGQGTTEAFF; DNA: TGTGCCAGCAGCGTAGGAGTGGGACAGGGGACCACTGAAGCTTTCTTT
size: many; D: -; J: TRBJ2-7; V: TRBV20-1; CDR3: CSAGLADSTSEQYF; DNA: TGCAGTGCTGGGTTGGCGGATAGTACCTCCGAGCAGTACTTC
size: many; D: TRBD2; J: TRBJ2-7; V: TRBV5-1; CDR3: CASSLTGGQNAYEQYF; DNA: TGCGCCAGCAGCTTGACGGGAGGGCAGAATGCCTACGAGCAGTACTTC
size: many; D: TRBD1; J: TRBJ2-7; V: TRBV7-2; CDR3: CASSWTGAYEQYF; DNA: TGTGCCAGCAGCTGGACAGGGGCCTACGAGCAGTACTTC
size: many; D: TRBD1; J: TRBJ1-3; V: TRBV20-1; CDR3: CSARDSGQGAGNTIYF; DNA: TGCAGTGCTAGAGATTCCGGACAGGGGGCCGGAAACACCATATATTTT
size: many; D: TRBD2; J: TRBJ2-1; V: TRBV7-3; CDR3: CASSFGLVGGNEQFF; DNA: TGTGCCAGCAGCTTTGGACTAGTTGGGGGCAATGAGCAGTTCTTC
size: few; D: -; J: TRBJ1-2; V: TRBV4-1; CDR3: CASSPQPPGNYGYTF; DNA: TGCGCCAGCAGCCCTCAACCCCCAGGGAACTATGGCTACACCTTC
size: -; D: -; J: TRBJ2-7; V: TRBV6-9; CDR3: CASSYRTYEQYF; DNA: TGTGCCAGCAGTTACCGGACTTACGAGCAGTACTTC
size: many; D: -; J: TRBJ2-6; V: TRBV9; CDR3: CASSARTPPRAGANVLTF; DNA: TGTGCCAGCAGCGCTAGGACACCTCCACGTGCTGGGGCCAACGTCCTGACTTTC
size: many; D: -; J: TRBJ2-3; V: TRBV27; CDR3: CASSLWGAPTDTQYF; DNA: TGTGCCAGCAGTTTATGGGGGGCCCCCACAGATACGCAGTATTTT
size: many; D: -; J: TRBJ2-3; V: TRBV20-1; CDR3: CSAIIDTQYF; DNA: TGCAGTGCTATTATAGATACGCAGTATTTT
size: -; D: -; J: TRBJ1-3; V: TRBV6-2/TRBV6-3; CDR3: CASSCTGTASGNTIYF; DNA: TGTGCCAGCAGTTGCACAGGGACGGCCTCTGGAAACACCATATATTTT
size: many; D: TRBD2; J: TRBJ2-5; V: TRBV7-2; CDR3: CASSLIGTSGVRQETQYF; DNA: TGTGCCAGCAGCTTAATAGGGACTAGCGGGGTCCGCCAAGAGACCCAGTACTTC
size: many; D: -; J: TRBJ2-5; V: TRBV12-3/TRBV12-4; CDR3: CASSIRSGAETQYF; DNA: TGTGCCAGCAGTATCCGGTCCGGGGCGGAGACCCAGTACTTC
size: -; D: -; J: TRBJ2-2; V: TRBV20-1; CDR3: CSASIQGNTGELFF; DNA: TGCAGTGCTAGTATTCAGGGGAACACCGGGGAGCTGTTTTTT
size: many; D: TRBD2; J: TRBJ2-1; V: TRBV12-3/TRBV12-4; CDR3: CASSLIRGGASYNEQFF; DNA: TGTGCCAGCAGTTTGATACGGGGGGGAGCCTCCTACAATGAGCAGTTCTTC
size: many; D: TRBD1; J: TRBJ1-5; V: TRBV7-9; CDR3: CASSLGTGHSNQPQHF; DNA: TGTGCCAGCAGCCTCGGGACAGGCCATAGCAATCAGCCCCAGCATTTT
size: many; D: -; J: TRBJ2-1; V: TRBV30; CDR3: CAWSEGPLNEQFF; DNA: TGTGCCTGGAGTGAGGGCCCTTTGAATGAGCAGTTCTTC
size: -; D: -; J: TRBJ1-3; V: TRBV12-3/TRBV12-4; CDR3: CASTPPGISENTTYF; DNA: TGTGCCAGCACCCCCCCGGGGATCTCTGAAAACACCACATATTTT
size: -; D: TRBD1; J: TRBJ2-2; V: TRBV20-1; CDR3: CSAENGPGTGDNTGELFF; DNA: TGCAGTGCCGAAAACGGCCCCGGGACAGGGGACAACACCGGGGAGCTGTTTTTT
size: many; D: -; J: TRBJ2-2; V: TRBV3-1; CDR3: CASSRGVLGELFF; DNA: TGTGCCAGCAGCCGTGGGGTTCTGGGGGAGCTGTTTTTT
size: many; D: TRBD2; J: TRBJ2-3; V: TRBV7-8; CDR3: CASTLRAGGRDTQYF; DNA: TGTGCCAGCACCCTTCGAGCGGGGGGGCGCGATACGCAGTATTTT
size: many; D: TRBD1; J: TRBJ2-3; V: TRBV28; CDR3: CASRPQGARTDTQYF; DNA: TGTGCCAGCAGGCCTCAGGGGGCGCGAACAGATACGCAGTATTTT